One sample yielded the 25 T cell receptor beta chains listed below, sequenced in a study of T cells in Graves' hyperthyroidism and ophthalmopathy. RNA transcripts served as the template for amplifying TCR beta CDR3 regions. A first-round RT-PCR of the TCR CDR3 used the HTBI primer set. Each CDR3 protein is one row after TCRdb ran MiXCR on the multiplex PCR reads. The data hold more than 500,000 distinct CDR3 sequences, with 35% to 55% observed a single time. Input material: peripheral blood or thyroid tissue (not recorded which). The receptors come from an adult woman with Graves' disease, either hyperthyroidism or ophthalmopathy (not recorded which).

This clonotype has ten or more counts. The chain is built from TRBV20-1 and TRBJ1-6; a possible D gene is TRBD1 (6 bases). V lost 3 bases, J lost 9 bases, and 18 bases lay in between. This CDR3 comprises 15 residues. CDR1 DFQATT and CDR2 SNEGSKA come from the germline V gene (reference sequence). The DNA for the CDR3 is TGCAGTGCTAGTGGGGGCCCGAGGCGCGGTTCACCCCTCCACTTT. Translation gives CSASGGPRRGSPLHF.

This clonotype was recorded many times. The chain joins TRBV5-1 to TRBJ2-2; D gene uncertain. The V end was cut by 4 bases, the J end by 3 bases, with 7 bases between. Germline V gene data show CDR1 as SGHRS and CDR2 as YFSETQ. The CDR3 runs 13 residues. CDR3 protein: CASSVTDTGELFF. CDR3 coding DNA: TGCGCCAGCAGCGTAACAGACACCGGGGAGCTGTTTTTT.

In nucleotides, the CDR3 is TGTGCCACCAGTGATCCCGGGACAGGCTATGTAAGCAATCAGCCCCAGCATTTT. Translated, it gives CATSDPGTGYVSNQPQHF. This sequence joins TRBV24-1 and TRBJ1-5; 8 bases agree with TRBD1. The germline gives CDR1 KGHDR, CDR2 SFDVKD. Unmatched junction bases numbered 10, after V lost 3 bases and J lost 1 base. CDR3 length: 18 residues.

The chain is built from TRBV5-1 and TRBJ2-1, with D tentatively TRBD1 (6 bases). The CDR3 spans 14 residues. Per the germline V gene, CDR1 is SGHRS and CDR2 is YFSETQ. V was cut by 7 bases and J by 2 bases, with 13 bases left in between. Here the CDR3 reads CASSPQGPYNEQFF. CDR3 DNA sequence: TGCGCCAGCTCCCCCCAGGGGCCCTACAATGAGCAGTTCTTC.

This chain joins TRBV7-8 and TRBJ1-2, with D tentatively TRBD1 (6 bases). The length of the CDR3 is 15 residues. CDR1 is SGHVS, CDR2 FQNEAQ, per germline. V was clipped by 5 bases and J by 5 bases, with 18 bases between them. The CDR3 region has the DNA TGTGCCAGCAGCCTAGGTATCACAGGGCGTTATGGCTACACCTTC. As protein: CASSLGITGRYGYTF. The whole variable domain, remainder taken from reference TRBV7-8 and TRBJ1-2, is GAGVSQSPRYKVAKRGQDVALRCDPISGHVSLFWYQQALGQGPEFLTYFQNEAQLDKSGLPSDRFFAERPEGSVSTLKIQRTQQEDSAVYLCASSLGITGRYGYTFGSGTRLTVV.

V gene TRBV7-9 combines with J gene TRBJ1-4; D uncertain. Germline V gene data show CDR1 as SEHNR and CDR2 as FQNEAQ (reference sequence). CDR3 length: 14 amino acids. The germline V and J ends were trimmed by 3 bases and 5 bases, with 10 bases remaining between them. CDR3 coding DNA: TGTGCCAGCAGCTTTCCGGGGATAAATGAAAAACTGTTTTTT. Translating gives CASSFPGINEKLFF.

The table lists this clonotype with many counts. The V and J genes are TRBV20-1 and TRBJ2-7, with TRBD2 as a possible D gene (6 bases). Trimming removed 3 bases at V and 1 base at J, with 16 bases between. This CDR3 contains 15 residues. The germline V gene has CDR1 DFQATT and CDR2 SNEGSKA (reference sequence). CDR3 sequence reads: CSASFGTLPSYEQYF. As DNA, the CDR3 is TGCAGTGCTAGTTTTGGGACTCTTCCTTCCTACGAGCAGTACTTC.

V is TRBV19 and J is TRBJ1-2; D not resolved. CDR1 and CDR2 from the germline V gene are LNHDA and SQIVND (reference sequence). The V end was cut by 8 bases, the J end by 7 bases, with 17 bases between. This CDR3 region has 13 residues. The DNA for the CDR3 is TGTGCCAGTTCCCGGATAGCTTCAGGTGGCTACACCTTC. It encodes CASSRIASGGYTF.

In this sample, this clonotype turned up many times. The rearrangement links TRBV5-6 to TRBJ2-7; maybe TRBD1 (6 bases). Germline values: CDR1 SGHDT, CDR2 YYEEEE. Trimming pared 4 bases from V and 6 bases from J, leaving 17 bases between. CDR3 size: 14 residues. CDR3: CASSPYQGSSEQYF. CDR3 nucleotide sequence: TGTGCCAGCAGCCCTTATCAGGGGAGCTCCGAGCAGTACTTC.

This clonotype has a handful of counts. The J gene is TRBJ2-7, the V gene TRBV3-1, with TRBD1 matching over 7 bases. The CDR3 runs 16 residues. The germline CDR1 and CDR2 sequences are LGHDT and YNNKEL (reference sequence). V gave up 1 base and J gave up 3 bases; unmatched junction bases: 9. The CDR3 reads CASSQAGQVIFYEQYF. The CDR3 DNA sequence: TGTGCCAGCAGCCAAGCAGGACAGGTAATTTTCTACGAGCAGTACTTC.

This clonotype occurred many times. V and J are TRBV7-9 and TRBJ1-2, with a possible D match to TRBD1 (6 bases). The germline V and J ends were trimmed by 1 base and 2 bases, with 8 bases remaining between them. The CDR3 contains 14 residues. Germline assignment: CDR1 SEHNR and CDR2 FQNEAQ (reference sequence). Here the CDR3 DNA reads TGTGCCAGCAGCTTAGAGGGGGGAAACTATGGCTACACCTTC. Translation gives CASSLEGGNYGYTF.

V gene TRBV20-1 combines with J gene TRBJ1-1; 8 bases map to TRBD1. The V gene's germline CDR1 is DFQATT and CDR2 SNEGSKA (reference sequence). This CDR3 has 15 residues. The J segment lost 6 bases and the V segment lost 6 bases, leaving 15 bases of the junction unmatched. The CDR3 reads CSATGTGSISAEAFF. As DNA, the CDR3 is TGCAGTGCCACCGGGACAGGTTCTATCAGCGCTGAAGCTTTCTTT.

This clonotype was seen just once. The chain combines TRBV4-2 with TRBJ1-1, with 9 bases aligning to TRBD1. Unmatched junction bases numbered 3, after V lost 4 bases and J lost 6 bases. This CDR3 comprises 13 residues. From germline, CDR1 is LGHNA and CDR2 YNFKEQ. Written as DNA, the CDR3 is TGTGCCAGCAGCCGTACAGGGGGCGCTGAAGCTTTCTTT. Translating it yields CASSRTGGAEAFF.

This chain links TRBV7-8 with TRBJ2-3, with 7 positions matching TRBD1. This CDR3 is built from 18 residues. Germline CDR1 and CDR2: SGHVS and FQNEAQ. The junction had 18 bases not matched to a gene; V was cut back by 6 bases and J by 3 bases. Here the CDR3 DNA reads TGTGCCAGCAGTGTAGGAGGTTACAGGGGCGCCGGAACAGATACGCAGTATTTT. This translates into CASSVGGYRGAGTDTQYF.

In DNA form, the CDR3 reads TGTGCCAGCCCCACCAACTTCAGAGGAGGATATGGCTACACCTTC. The encoded protein is CASPTNFRGGYGYTF. The chain has TRBV18 and TRBJ1-2; no definite D call. The V gene's germline CDR1 is KGHSH and CDR2 LQKENI. This CDR3 comprises 15 residues. The ends were cut back, 8 bases at V and 5 bases at J, with 21 bases in the middle. Full variable domain (rest looked up from reference TRBV18 and TRBJ1-2): NAGVMQNPRHLVRRRGQEARLRCSPMKGHSHVYWYRQLPEEGLKFMVYLQKENIIDESGMPKERFSAEFPKEGPSILRIQQVVRGDSAAYFCASPTNFRGGYGYTFGSGTRLTVV.

In the case of this clonotype: The conserved phenylalanine or tryptophan normally closing the CDR3 is absent here, so this likely arose from a read error. No DNA is shown, since the ends of the CDR3 on it are uncertain; the CDR3 is the one TCRdb lists. The chain couples TRBV2 to TRBJ1-3. The CDR3 is made up of 10 amino acids, end residues included. Germline CDR1 and CDR2: SNHLY and FYNNEI. This CDR3 is CASSDRHTNT.

In its sample, this clonotype was seen a few times. The chain carries TRBV27 and TRBJ2-7; 8 bases agree with TRBD2. Germline CDR1 MNHEY, CDR2 SMNVEV (reference sequence). This CDR3 comprises 14 residues. V lost 3 bases, J lost 4 bases, and 5 bases stayed unmatched. CDR3 protein: CASSFLSGGYEQYF. CDR3 in DNA: TGTGCCAGCAGTTTTCTGAGCGGGGGATACGAGCAGTACTTC.

A few counts support this clonotype. J is TRBJ1-5 and V is TRBV2; 7 bases are a match to TRBD1. Per the germline V gene, CDR1 is SNHLY and CDR2 is FYNNEI. J lost 5 bases, V lost 10 bases, and 8 bases had no gene match. This CDR3 contains 13 residues. The CDR3 sequence is CATGTERHQPQHF. The DNA of the CDR3 is TGTGCCACCGGGACAGAGAGGCATCAGCCCCAGCATTTT.

With respect to this clonotype: An end of the junction does not agree with germline; a read error may underlie this. The rearrangement links TRBV7-2 to TRBJ2-7; D is possibly TRBD1 (6 bases). This CDR3 region has 15 residues. CDR1 and CDR2 (germline): SGHTA, FQGNSA. CDR3 region: CASSQGSTGKGEQHF. The CDR3 bases are TGTGCCAGCAGCCAAGGGTCTACAGGGAAGGGCGAGCAGCACTTC.

This chain connects TRBV20-1 to TRBJ1-1, with a possible D match to TRBD1 (5 bases). V gave up 6 bases and J gave up 8 bases, with 13 bases separating them. The CDR3 has 11 residues. Germline V gene sequence: CDR1 DFQATT, CDR2 SNEGSKA (reference sequence). The CDR3 here is CSASSRGEAFF. The CDR3 DNA follows: TGCAGTGCCAGTAGCCGGGGGGAAGCTTTCTTT.

There are many counts of this clonotype. The V gene is TRBV20-1, the J gene TRBJ1-1; D is undetermined. CDR1 and CDR2 from the germline V gene are DFQATT and SNEGSKA (reference sequence). Trimming removed 0 bases from V and 0 bases from J, with 8 bases in between. The CDR3 contains 14 residues. CDR3 residues: CSARDRFLNTEAFF. The CDR3 DNA sequence: TGCAGTGCTAGAGACCGGTTCTTGAACACTGAAGCTTTCTTT.

Only a few counts were recorded for this clonotype. V gene TRBV30 combines with J gene TRBJ2-5; 10 bases are a match to TRBD2. V lost 4 bases and J lost 1; bases outside the gene matches: 6. CDR3 length equals 15 residues. Germline V gene sequence: CDR1 GTSNPN, CDR2 SVGIG (reference sequence). The CDR3 region has the DNA TGTGCCTGGACTCCGGGACTAGCGCCCCAAGAGACCCAGTACTTC. Its protein is CAWTPGLAPQETQYF.

The J gene is TRBJ1-1, the V gene TRBV11-1, with 10 bases aligning to TRBD1. The CDR3 is 15 residues long. From germline, CDR1 is SGHAT and CDR2 FQDESV (reference sequence). The ends lost 10 bases at V and 5 bases at J; junction bases unmatched: 13. CDR3 sequence (DNA): TGTGCCACCTCCATAACCGGGACAGGGGTGACTGAAGCTTTCTTT. Encoded protein: CATSITGTGVTEAFF.

This clonotype has more than one count but fewer than ten. DNA of the CDR3: TGTGCCAGCAGCTTAGCCGGGGGGGTCACTGGGGCCAACGTCCTGACTTTC. The encoded protein is CASSLAGGVTGANVLTF. The chain has TRBV7-6 and TRBJ2-6, with 8 bases aligning to TRBD2. Germline V lookup: CDR1 SGHVS, CDR2 FNYEAQ. The CDR3 spans 17 residues. The junction had 3 bases not matched to a gene; V was cut back by 0 bases and J by 2 bases.

In its sample, this clonotype was seen many times. V is TRBV19 and J is TRBJ1-2; D ambiguous. The CDR3 has 18 residues. Between the trimmed V and J ends, which lost 2 bases and 4 bases, there was a span of 23 bases. In germline, CDR1 is LNHDA, CDR2 SQIVND (reference sequence). CDR3 loop: CASSITLTAAVRPYGYTF. The CDR3 DNA is TGTGCCAGTAGTATAACCCTAACGGCAGCCGTTAGACCCTATGGCTACACCTTC.